This paragraph covers one T cell receptor beta chain sequence. Both 60 Vbeta primers and 13 Jbeta primers went into the PCR. Clones were read by immunoSEQ multiplex PCR, and TCRdb kept only the in-frame ones, dropping some. The sample records roughly 120,000 clones, around 70% being singletons. CDR1 and CDR2 (germline): MNHEY, SMNVEV (reference sequence). V shed 3 bases, J shed 8 bases, and the junction held 15 bases outside the gene matches. This CDR3 comprises 18 residues. These data are taken from a study of cytomegalovirus exposure and HLA in healthy donors. The specimen sequenced was PBMCs. The clonotype originates from a man aged 25 to 45 in good health and CMV-seropositive. The chain carries TRBV27 and TRBJ1-5, with TRBD1 matching 11 bases. CDR3 sequence (DNA): TGTGCCAGCAGTTTGGGAATCTGGGGACAGGGGGTAGCAGAGCCCCAGCATTTT. Its translation is CASSLGIWGQGVAEPQHF.